Below are 4 T cell receptor beta chains sequenced from a single sample in a study of Tregs in tolerant kidney transplant recipients. The protocol was immunoSEQ multiplex PCR, while the TCRdb copy is restricted to in-frame clones and leaves out a portion. The listing contains approximately 5,800 clones. Mixed chimerism was transient after nonmyeloablative marrow transplants from related graft donors. Sequenced here: CD8+ T cells from blood (PBMCs), sampled 12 months after the transplant. All receptors come from a human patient who received a combined kidney and bone marrow transplant. The graft donor may have contributed some T cells.

A note on this clone: The read is 3 residues too short to cover the CDR3 end, so that end is filled in from the germline J gene. J is TRBJ2-2 and V is TRBV30; 9 bases fit TRBD1. The CDR3 is made up of 13 amino acids. Germline-derived CDR1 and CDR2 are GTSNPN and SVGIG (reference sequence). V lost 5 bases, J lost 4 bases, and 2 bases stayed unmatched. Partial CDR3 DNA: TGTGCCTGGGGGACAGGGATCACCGGGGAG. This translates into CAWGTGITGE. The whole CDR3 sequence reads CAWGTGITGELFF.

As regards this clone: At one of its ends the junction is not consistent with the germline gene, which may arise from a read error. The read terminates 3 residues before the CDR3 end, so the remaining end is supplied by the germline J gene. The gene calls are TRBV4-2 and TRBJ2-7, with D possibly matching TRBD1 (5 bases). Germline V gene data show CDR1 as LGHNA and CDR2 as YNFKEQ. This CDR3 has 14 residues. The DNA read from the CDR3 is TGCGCCAGCAGCCAAGCAGGGCCCTCCGACGAG. Protein sequence: CASSQAGPSDE. The full CDR3 protein reads CASSQAGPSDEQYF.

Turning to this clone: Read coverage stops 3 residues before the CDR3 terminus; the germline J gene supplies the remainder. The rearrangement links TRBV13 to TRBJ2-3, with 8 bases aligning to TRBD1. Germline lookup yields CDR1 PRHDT and CDR2 FYEKMQ (reference sequence). The CDR3 totals 16 residues. The junction had 6 bases not matched to a gene; V was cut back by 4 bases and J by 0 bases. The part of the CDR3 DNA that was read is TGTGCCAGCAGCTCGAGGACAGGGCTTAGCACAGATACG. Residues: CASSSRTGLSTDT. The full CDR3 sequence reads CASSSRTGLSTDTQYF.

Remarks on this clone: Read sequence stops 3 residues before the CDR3 end, and the germline J gene provides the missing end. The chain combines TRBV19 with TRBJ2-7; the match to TRBD1 covers 7 bases. Germline lookup yields CDR1 LNHDA and CDR2 SQIVND (reference sequence). This CDR3 contains 14 residues. Trimming cost V 2 bases and J 3 bases; bases outside gene matches: 4. The sequenced CDR3 bases are TGTGCCAGTAGTATACAGGGGGACAACTACGAG. Its protein product is CASSIQGDNYE. From start to end, the CDR3 is CASSIQGDNYEQYF.